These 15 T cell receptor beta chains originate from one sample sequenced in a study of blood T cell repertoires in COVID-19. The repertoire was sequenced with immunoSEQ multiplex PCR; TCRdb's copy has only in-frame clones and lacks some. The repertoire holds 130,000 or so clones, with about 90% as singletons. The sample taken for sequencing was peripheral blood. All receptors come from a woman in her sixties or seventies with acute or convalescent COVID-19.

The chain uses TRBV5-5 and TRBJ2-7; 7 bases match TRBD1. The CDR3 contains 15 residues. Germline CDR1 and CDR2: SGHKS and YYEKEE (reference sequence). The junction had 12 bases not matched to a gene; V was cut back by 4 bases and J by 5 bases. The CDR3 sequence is CASSPRNDRENEQYF. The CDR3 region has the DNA TGTGCCAGCAGCCCCCGTAACGACAGGGAAAACGAGCAGTACTTC.

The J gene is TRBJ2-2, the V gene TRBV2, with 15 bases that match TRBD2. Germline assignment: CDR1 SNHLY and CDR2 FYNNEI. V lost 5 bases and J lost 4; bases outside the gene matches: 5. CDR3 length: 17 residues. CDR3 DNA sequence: TGTGCCAGCAGTCGGACTAGCGGGGGGGCCTCCACCGGGGAGCTGTTTTTT. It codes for CASSRTSGGASTGELFF.

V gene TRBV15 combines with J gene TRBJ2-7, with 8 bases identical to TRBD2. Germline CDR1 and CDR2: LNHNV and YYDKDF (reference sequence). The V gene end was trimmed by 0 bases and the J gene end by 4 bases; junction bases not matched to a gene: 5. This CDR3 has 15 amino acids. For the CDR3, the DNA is TGTGCCACCAGCAGAGATCTCGGACTAGCATACGAGCAGTACTTC. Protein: CATSRDLGLAYEQYF.

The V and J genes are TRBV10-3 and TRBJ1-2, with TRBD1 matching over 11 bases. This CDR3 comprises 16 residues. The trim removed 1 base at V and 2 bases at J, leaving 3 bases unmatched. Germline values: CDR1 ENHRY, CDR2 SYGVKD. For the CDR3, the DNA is TGTGCCATCAGTGAGTGGACAGGGGGCATAAACTATGGCTACACCTTC. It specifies CAISEWTGGINYGYTF.

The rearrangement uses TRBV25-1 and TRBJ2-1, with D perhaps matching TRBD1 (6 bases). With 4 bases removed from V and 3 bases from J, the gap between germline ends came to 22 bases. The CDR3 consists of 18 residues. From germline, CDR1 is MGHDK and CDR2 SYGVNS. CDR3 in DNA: TGTGCCAGCAGTGGACCCCGGAGCTACAGGGTAGGCTACAATGAGCAGTTCTTC. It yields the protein CASSGPRSYRVGYNEQFF. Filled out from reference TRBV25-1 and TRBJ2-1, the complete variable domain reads EADIYQTPRYLVIGTGKKITLECSQTMGHDKMYWYQQDPGMELHLIHYSYGVNSTEKGDLSSESTVSRIRTEHFPLTLESARPSHTSQYLCASSGPRSYRVGYNEQFFGPGTRLTVL.

CDR3 in amino acids: CASSLAGWEKLFF. The CDR3 DNA reads TGTGCCAGCAGTTTGGCGGGGTGGGAAAAACTGTTTTTT. This chain connects TRBV12-3 or TRBV12-4 to TRBJ1-4; no clear D gene. Trimming removed 3 bases at V and 8 bases at J, with 10 bases between. The CDR3 runs 13 residues.

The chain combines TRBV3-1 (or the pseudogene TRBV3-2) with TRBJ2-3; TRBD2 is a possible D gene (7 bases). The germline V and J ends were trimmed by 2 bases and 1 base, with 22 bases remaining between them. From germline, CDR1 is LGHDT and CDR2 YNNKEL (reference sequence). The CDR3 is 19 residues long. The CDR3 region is CASSQRGGPSKFGTDTQYF. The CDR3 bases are TGTGCCAGCAGCCAACGCGGGGGCCCTTCCAAATTTGGCACAGATACGCAGTATTTT.

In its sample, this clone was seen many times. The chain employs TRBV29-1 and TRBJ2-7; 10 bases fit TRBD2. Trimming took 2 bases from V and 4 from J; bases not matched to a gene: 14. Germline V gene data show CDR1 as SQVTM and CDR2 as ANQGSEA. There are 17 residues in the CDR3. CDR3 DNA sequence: TGCAGCGTTGAACTAGCGGGGGATCCTAAGGAGGTGTACGAGCAGTACTTC. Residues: CSVELAGDPKEVYEQYF.

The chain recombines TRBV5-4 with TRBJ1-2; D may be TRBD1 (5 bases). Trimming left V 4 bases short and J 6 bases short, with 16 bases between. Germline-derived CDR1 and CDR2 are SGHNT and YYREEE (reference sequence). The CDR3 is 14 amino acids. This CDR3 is CASSGWDSVHGYTF. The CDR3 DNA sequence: TGTGCCAGCAGCGGTTGGGACTCAGTCCATGGCTACACCTTC. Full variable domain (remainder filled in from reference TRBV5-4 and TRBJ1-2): ETGVTQSPTHLIKTRGQQVTLRCSSQSGHNTVSWYQQALGQGPQFIFQYYREEENGRGNFPPRFSGLQFPNYSSELNVNALELDDSALYLCASSGWDSVHGYTFGSGTRLTVV.

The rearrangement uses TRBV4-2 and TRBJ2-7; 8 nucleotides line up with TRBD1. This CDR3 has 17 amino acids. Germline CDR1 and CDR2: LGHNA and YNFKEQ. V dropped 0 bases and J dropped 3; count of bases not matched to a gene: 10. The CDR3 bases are TGTGCCAGCAGCCAAGATTGGGGACAGGAGGTCCTCTACGAGCAGTACTTC. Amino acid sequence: CASSQDWGQEVLYEQYF.

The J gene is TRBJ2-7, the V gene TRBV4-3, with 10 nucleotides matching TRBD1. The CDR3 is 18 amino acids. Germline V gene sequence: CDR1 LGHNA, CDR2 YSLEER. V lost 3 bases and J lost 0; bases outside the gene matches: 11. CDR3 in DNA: TGCGCCAGCAGCCAGGATGGGGGTGGACAGGGGGTCTCCTACGAGCAGTACTTC. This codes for CASSQDGGGQGVSYEQYF.

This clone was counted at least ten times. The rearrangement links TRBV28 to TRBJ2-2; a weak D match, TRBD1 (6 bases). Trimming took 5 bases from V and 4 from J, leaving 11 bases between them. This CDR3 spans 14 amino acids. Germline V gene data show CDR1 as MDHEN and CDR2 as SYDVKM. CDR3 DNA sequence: TGTGCCAGCAGTCCAGGGACACCCACCGGGGAGCTGTTTTTT. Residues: CASSPGTPTGELFF.

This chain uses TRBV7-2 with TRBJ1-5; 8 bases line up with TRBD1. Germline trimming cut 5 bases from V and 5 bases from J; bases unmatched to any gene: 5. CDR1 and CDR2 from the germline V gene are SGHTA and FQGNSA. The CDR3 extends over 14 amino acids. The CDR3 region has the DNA TGTGCCAGCAGCAAGGACAGGGAGGATCAGCCCCAGCATTTT. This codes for CASSKDREDQPQHF.

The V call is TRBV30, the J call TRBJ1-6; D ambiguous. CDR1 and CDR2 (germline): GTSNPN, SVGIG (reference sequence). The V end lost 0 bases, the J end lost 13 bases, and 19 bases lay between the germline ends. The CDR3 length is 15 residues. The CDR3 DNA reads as TGTGCCTGGAGTGTATCACGCGCCCCCCTCTTCCCCCTCCACTTT. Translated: CAWSVSRAPLFPLHF.

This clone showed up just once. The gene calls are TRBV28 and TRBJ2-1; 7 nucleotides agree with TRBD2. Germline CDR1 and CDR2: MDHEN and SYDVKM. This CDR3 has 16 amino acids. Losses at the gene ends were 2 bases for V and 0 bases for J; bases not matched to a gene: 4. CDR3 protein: CASSLAGGSSYNEQFF. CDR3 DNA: TGTGCCAGCAGTTTAGCCGGCGGGAGCTCCTACAATGAGCAGTTCTTC. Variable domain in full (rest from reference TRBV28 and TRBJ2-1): DVKVTQSSRYLVKRTGEKVFLECVQDMDHENMFWYRQDPGLGLRLIYFSYDVKMKEKGDIPEGYSVSREKKERFSLILESASTNQTSMYLCASSLAGGSSYNEQFFGPGTRLTVL.